Listed here are 31 T cell receptor beta chains from one sample, sequenced in a study of blood T cell repertoires in COVID-19 (dated by TCRdb to the early 2020s). Library preparation used the immunoSEQ multiplex PCR assay. Not all clones reach the TCRdb copy of this immuneACCESS table, which keeps in-frame sequences only. Checked studies attribute under half of the gap to unresolved V genes and leave the rest unexplained. This sample lists tens of thousands of clones; roughly 82% were detected once. Of the sample, roughly 14% falls within the top ten clones. Source material: peripheral blood. The receptors were sampled from a human donor in a cohort sampled during active COVID-19.

The chain couples TRBV29-1 to TRBJ2-3; 7 bases are a match to TRBD1. From germline, CDR1 is SQVTM and CDR2 ANQGSEA. This CDR3 comprises 16 residues. The junction had 14 bases not matched to a gene; V was cut back by 6 bases and J by 2 bases. In DNA form, the CDR3 reads TGCAGCGTGATAACCCGACAGGGCAGGAACACAGATACGCAGTATTTT. Translating it yields CSVITRQGRNTDTQYF.

The J gene is TRBJ1-4, the V gene TRBV6-5, with no clear D. Trimming took 6 bases from V and 8 from J, leaving 13 bases between them. This CDR3 has 13 residues. Germline V gene data show CDR1 as MNHEY and CDR2 as SVGAGI. The CDR3, as DNA: TGTGCCAGCAGCTCGTGGGGAGGGGAAAAACTGTTTTTT. The encoded protein is CASSSWGGEKLFF.

This rearrangement joins TRBV6-5 to TRBJ2-3, with 9 bases that match TRBD1. Germline V gene sequence: CDR1 MNHEY, CDR2 SVGAGI. CDR3 length: 15 residues. V trimming: 7 bases; J trimming: 6 bases; junction bases outside the gene matches: 11. The CDR3 here is CASIPGQGVLDTQYF. The CDR3 nucleotides are TGTGCCAGCATACCGGGACAGGGAGTTCTGGATACGCAGTATTTT.

The rearrangement links TRBV5-4 to TRBJ2-7; D is perhaps TRBD1 (5 bases). The V and J ends lost 4 bases and 0 bases respectively, with 11 bases between them. The CDR3 has 14 amino acids. Germline CDR1 SGHNT, CDR2 YYREEE (reference sequence). The CDR3 DNA is TGTGCCAGCAGCCGGACACAGAGCTCCTACGAGCAGTACTTC. It yields the protein CASSRTQSSYEQYF.

The chain links TRBV9 to TRBJ2-1; 9 bases agree with TRBD2. V shed 4 bases and J 2 bases; nucleotides not matched to a gene: 4. Germline CDR1 SGDLS, CDR2 YYNGEE. The CDR3 is 15 residues long. The CDR3 nucleotides are TGTGCCAGCAGCCTCGGCGGGGGGGCCTACAATGAGCAGTTCTTC. Amino acids: CASSLGGGAYNEQFF.

V usage is TRBV19 and J usage is TRBJ1-6; no clear D. V was pared by 4 bases and J by 1 base, with 17 bases between. Germline CDR1 is LNHDA and CDR2 is SQIVND (reference sequence). The CDR3 is 18 residues long. CDR3 sequence (DNA): TGTGCCAGTAGTACTGGAACCCAGACTAGATCCTATAATTCACCCCTCCACTTT. Its protein product is CASSTGTQTRSYNSPLHF.

This clone was detected only a few times. The genes are TRBV18 and TRBJ1-5; D uncertain. The CDR3 sequence is 13 residues long. Trimming left V 3 bases short and J 10 bases short, with 13 bases between. Germline V lookup: CDR1 KGHSH, CDR2 LQKENI. CDR3 protein: CASSPTSLLPQHF. The CDR3 DNA reads TGTGCCAGCTCACCCACGAGTCTACTCCCCCAGCATTTT.

This clone was seen once. The chain carries TRBV7-9 and TRBJ1-2; 9 bases match TRBD1. CDR1 is SEHNR, CDR2 FQNEAQ, per germline (reference sequence). The CDR3 has 14 amino acids. The V gene end was trimmed by 2 bases and the J gene end by 6 bases; junction bases not matched to a gene: 4. The CDR3 region is CASSLTGQGDGYTF. The CDR3 coding sequence is TGTGCCAGCAGCTTAACGGGACAGGGAGATGGCTACACCTTC.

This chain connects TRBV25-1 to TRBJ1-4, with 7 bases aligning to TRBD1. Germline V lookup: CDR1 MGHDK, CDR2 SYGVNS. The CDR3 sequence is 14 residues long. J lost 5 bases, V lost 3 bases, and 3 bases had no gene match. The CDR3 DNA sequence: TGTGCCAGCAGTGAGGGACAGATAAATGAAAAACTGTTTTTT. Protein sequence: CASSEGQINEKLFF.

The chain employs TRBV6-5 and TRBJ1-4; 7 bases map to TRBD1. The length of the CDR3 is 16 residues. Looked up from germline, CDR1 is MNHEY and CDR2 is SVGAGI. V gave up 0 bases and J gave up 3 bases; unmatched junction bases: 4. The CDR3 is CASSYSGQTSNEKLFF. The CDR3 DNA reads TGTGCCAGCAGTTACTCGGGACAGACCTCTAATGAAAAACTGTTTTTT.

The CDR3 DNA reads as TGTGCCAGCACTACGACAGCGAACACTGAAGCTTTCTTT. Protein product: CASTTTANTEAFF. V gene TRBV2 combines with J gene TRBJ1-1; TRBD1 is a possible D gene (5 bases). V lost 7 bases and J 1 base, leaving 10 bases between the germline ends. Germline V CDR1 and CDR2: SNHLY, FYNNEI. The CDR3 is 13 residues long.

There are a few counts of this clone. This chain uses TRBV10-1 with TRBJ2-7; TRBD1 agrees at 8 bases. J gave up 4 bases and V 5 bases, and 10 bases lay outside the gene matches. CDR3 size: 15 residues. Germline V gene lookup returns CDR1 WNHNN and CDR2 SYGVQD (reference sequence). CDR3 amino acids: CASSRSRTGSYEQYF. Written as DNA, the CDR3 is TGCGCCAGCAGTCGCTCTCGGACAGGGTCTTACGAGCAGTACTTC.

The chain joins TRBV3-1 (or the pseudogene TRBV3-2) to TRBJ2-1; 7 nucleotides align to TRBD2. V lost 4 bases, J lost 5 bases, and 11 bases stayed unmatched. Germline V gene data show CDR1 as LGHDT and CDR2 as YNNKEL (reference sequence). The CDR3 has 16 residues. Written as DNA, the CDR3 is TGTGCCAGCAGCCCACCGGGACTATCATTTAACAATGAGCAGTTCTTC. Protein sequence: CASSPPGLSFNNEQFF.

This clone appeared a single time. The rearrangement joins TRBV4-1 to TRBJ1-2, with D perhaps TRBD1 (5 bases). V dropped 1 base and J dropped 2 bases, with 5 bases sitting between them. The CDR3 length is 13 residues. The V gene's germline CDR1 is MGHRA and CDR2 YSYEKL. As DNA, the CDR3 is TGCGCCAGCAGCCAAGGACAGAACTATGGCTACACCTTC. The encoded protein is CASSQGQNYGYTF.

The chain employs TRBV4-3 and TRBJ1-2; D is possibly TRBD1 (6 bases). In germline, CDR1 is LGHNA, CDR2 YSLEER. V was trimmed by 4 bases and J by 1 base, leaving 13 bases between them. CDR3 length equals 15 residues. The CDR3 DNA reads TGCGCCAGCAGCCCATCCTGGACAGTTAACTATGGCTACACCTTC. Translated: CASSPSWTVNYGYTF.

The gene calls are TRBV27 and TRBJ2-5, with D unresolved. The V end lost 3 bases, the J end lost 5 bases, and 13 bases lay between the germline ends. The germline V gene encodes CDR1 MNHEY and CDR2 SMNVEV (reference sequence). The CDR3 spans 14 residues. CDR3 DNA sequence: TGTGCCAGCAGTTTTCAAGGCGCCAGGGAGACCCAGTACTTC. Its translation: CASSFQGARETQYF.

This clone was seen only a few times. The rearrangement links TRBV3-1 (or the pseudogene TRBV3-2) to TRBJ2-7; 7 bases are a match to TRBD2. This CDR3 has 15 amino acids. V lost 1 base and J lost 2; bases outside the gene matches: 5. Looked up from germline, CDR1 is LGHDT and CDR2 is YNNKEL (reference sequence). The CDR3 DNA reads as TGTGCCAGCAGCCAAGGGCTAGCGGTGGCCTACGAGCAGTACTTC. Translation gives CASSQGLAVAYEQYF.

The chain uses TRBV30 and TRBJ2-2; perhaps TRBD2 as D (5 bases). This CDR3 comprises 12 residues. The germline gives CDR1 GTSNPN, CDR2 SVGIG (reference sequence). CDR3 coding DNA: TGTGTCGGGAAGAGATACACCGGGGAGCTGTTTTTT. Translating gives CVGKRYTGELFF. Filled out from reference TRBV30 and TRBJ2-2, the complete variable domain reads SQTIHQWPATLVQPVGSPLSLECTVEGTSNPNLYWYRQAAGRGLQLLFYSVGIGQISSEVPQNLSASRPQDRQFILSSKKLLLSDSGFYLCVGKRYTGELFFGEGSRLTVL.

The chain joins TRBV27 to TRBJ1-5, with unresolved D. This CDR3 contains 14 residues. V lost 3 bases to trimming and J lost 7 bases, with 13 bases between them. Germline-derived CDR1 and CDR2 are MNHEY and SMNVEV (reference sequence). The CDR3 here is CASSFVGRTQPQHF. In DNA form, the CDR3 reads TGTGCCAGCAGTTTCGTAGGGAGGACGCAGCCCCAGCATTTT.

CDR3 sequence reads: CASSSRGREGEKLFF. CDR3 DNA sequence: TGTGCCAGCAGTTCACGCGGCAGGGAAGGTGAAAAACTGTTTTTT. The chain recombines TRBV28 with TRBJ1-4, with TRBD1 as a possible D gene (5 bases). The ends were cut back, 4 bases at V and 7 bases at J, with 16 bases in the middle. Germline V lookup: CDR1 MDHEN, CDR2 SYDVKM. The CDR3 is made up of 15 amino acids.

DNA for the CDR3: TGTGCCAGCAGTTACGGGACAGGGGATGAGCAGTTCTTC. Protein product: CASSYGTGDEQFF. The chain has TRBV6-2 or TRBV6-3 and TRBJ2-1, with 10 bases aligning to TRBD1. Germline CDR1 MNHEY, CDR2 SVGEGT. The CDR3 loop spans 13 amino acids. V lost 2 bases and J lost 8; bases outside the gene matches: 0.

With regard to this clone: At one end the junction does not follow the germline gene, possibly because of a read error. This chain connects TRBV7-7 to TRBJ2-5; 14 bases are shared with TRBD2. The CDR3 is made up of 15 amino acids. Per germline, CDR1 SSHAT and CDR2 FNYEAQ (reference sequence). The CDR3 DNA follows: TGTGCTAGCAGCCTGACTAGCGGGGGGGCCGAGACCCAGTACTTC. Amino acid sequence: CASSLTSGGAETQYF.

This clone was seen only a few times. The chain uses TRBV12-3 or TRBV12-4 and TRBJ1-5; D perhaps matches TRBD1 (5 bases). The CDR3 totals 13 residues. Trimming left V 3 bases short and J 5 bases short, with 8 bases between. The chain's CDR3 is CASSLGGDQPQHF. CDR3 DNA sequence: TGTGCCAGCAGTTTGGGGGGGGATCAGCCCCAGCATTTT.

By share, this clone counts as medium-sized. The rearrangement uses TRBV4-3 and TRBJ1-2, with D hard to call. Germline assignment: CDR1 LGHNA and CDR2 YSLEER. The V and J ends lost 0 bases and 4 bases respectively, with 15 bases between them. The CDR3 extends over 16 amino acids. In DNA form, the CDR3 reads TGCGCCAGCAGCCAAGAAGGTTTTGGCTCTAGCTATGGCTACACCTTC. Its protein is CASSQEGFGSSYGYTF.

The rearrangement links TRBV11-3 to TRBJ2-1; TRBD1 is a possible D gene (6 bases). The germline V gene has CDR1 SGHNT and CDR2 YENEEA. The V end lost 0 bases, the J end lost 8 bases, and 14 bases lay between the germline ends. The CDR3 is made up of 15 amino acids. The CDR3 DNA sequence: TGTGCCAGCAGCTTAGATGGGGGCGGTGGGTATGAGCAGTTCTTC. Encoded protein: CASSLDGGGGYEQFF.

The CDR3 nucleotides read TGTGCCAGCAGCATTGACAGGGGGCGGATTTACACCATATATTTT. Translation: CASSIDRGRIYTIYF. J is TRBJ1-3 and V is TRBV7-4; TRBD1 aligns across 10 bases. Germline assignment: CDR1 SGHVT and CDR2 SQSDAQ. This CDR3 comprises 15 residues. V lost 5 bases to trimming and J lost 8 bases; unmatched junction nucleotides: 9.

This rearrangement joins TRBV7-2 to TRBJ2-2, with D tentatively TRBD2 (5 bases). The V and J ends lost 5 bases and 2 bases respectively, with 9 bases between them. The germline V gene has CDR1 SGHTA and CDR2 FQGNSA. The CDR3 spans 14 residues. The CDR3 sequence is CASSTGLNTGELFF. CDR3 in DNA: TGTGCCAGCAGCACCGGACTTAACACCGGGGAGCTGTTTTTT.

The chain has TRBV27 and TRBJ1-2, with D possibly TRBD1 on 5 matching bases. Germline CDR1 MNHEY, CDR2 SMNVEV (reference sequence). CDR3 length: 13 residues. Trimming took 3 bases from V and 1 from J, leaving 6 bases between them. The CDR3 DNA is TGTGCCAGCAGTTTCCAGGGTAACTATGGCTACACCTTC. Its protein product is CASSFQGNYGYTF.

This chain uses TRBV27 with TRBJ1-1; TRBD1 matches at 8 bases. The CDR3 consists of 15 residues. Germline loops: CDR1 MNHEY, CDR2 SMNVEV (reference sequence). With 4 bases clipped from V and 4 bases from J, the junction kept 8 bases outside the gene matches. This chain's CDR3 is CASSSLPQGGTEAFF. The DNA of the CDR3 is TGTGCCAGCAGTTCCCTGCCACAGGGGGGCACTGAAGCTTTCTTT.

The chain employs TRBV27 and TRBJ2-7; D uncertain. V gave up 2 bases and J gave up 0 bases, with 8 bases separating them. Per the germline V gene, CDR1 is MNHEY and CDR2 is SMNVEV (reference sequence). CDR3 length: 14 amino acids. The CDR3 sequence is CASSLKVHSYEQYF. The CDR3 DNA follows: TGTGCCAGCAGTTTAAAAGTACACTCCTACGAGCAGTACTTC.

This chain connects TRBV9 to TRBJ2-2; perhaps TRBD1 as D (6 bases). Per germline, CDR1 SGDLS and CDR2 YYNGEE. V dropped 2 bases and J dropped 2 bases, with 16 bases sitting between them. This CDR3 contains 17 residues. CDR3 bases: TGTGCCAGCAGCGTCCCCATAGGGACACCAAACACCGGGGAGCTGTTTTTT. Translation: CASSVPIGTPNTGELFF.